One and the same sample provided the 24 T cell receptor beta chains below, sequenced in a study of post-analysis software for immune sequencing data. Whole-study findings and limits: Five or six TRBV segments, TRBV5-6, TRBV5-1 and TRBV20-1 among them, were found more frequent in patients than controls.

Unique molecular identifiers were carried by the TCR beta cDNA libraries. TCRdb independently ran MiXCR on the PCR reads; one entry per CDR3 protein. Of almost 700,000 distinct CDR3 sequences in the sample, about 60% are singletons; the top ten hold around 10%. For these receptors, no antigen is known. Sequencing was performed on blood. The receptor set was obtained from a girl under 10 years old with multiple sclerosis.

V gene TRBV9 combines with J gene TRBJ2-3; perhaps TRBD2 as D (6 bases). The CDR3 length is 17 residues. Germline CDR1 reads SGDLS; CDR2 reads YYNGEE. V was cut by 5 bases and J by 0 bases, with 19 bases left in between. The CDR3 nucleotides are TGTGCCAGCAGGCCACCTGGGACCGGGACTAGCACAGATACGCAGTATTTT. Translation: CASRPPGTGTSTDTQYF.

This clonotype has just a few counts. The rearrangement joins TRBV7-9 to TRBJ2-3; 8 nucleotides agree with TRBD1. Germline assignment: CDR1 SEHNR and CDR2 FQNEAQ (reference sequence). V was pared by 3 bases and J by 3 bases, with 5 bases of the junction left unmatched. This CDR3 is 15 amino acids long. CDR3 coding DNA: TGTGCCAGCAGCTTTTGGACAGGGCAAACAGATACGCAGTATTTT. This translates into CASSFWTGQTDTQYF.

The chain couples TRBV24-1 to TRBJ1-2, with a weak D call TRBD1 (6 bases). The CDR3 consists of 16 residues. Germline lookup yields CDR1 KGHDR and CDR2 SFDVKD. The V and J ends lost 2 bases and 3 bases respectively, with 15 bases between them. The CDR3 region is CATSDSRGADHYGYTF. The CDR3 bases are TGTGCCACCAGTGATTCACGGGGGGCAGACCACTATGGCTACACCTTC.

The chain links TRBV20-1 to TRBJ1-2; no definite D call. The germline CDR1 and CDR2 sequences are DFQATT and SNEGSKA (reference sequence). The CDR3 has 12 amino acids. V was trimmed by 6 bases and J by 6 bases, leaving 14 bases between them. In nucleotides, the CDR3 is TGCAGTGCCGGGAGCCTTACCAATGGCTACACCTTC. This sequence encodes CSAGSLTNGYTF.

This chain links TRBV5-1 with TRBJ1-1; D call uncertain. The V end was cut by 0 bases, the J end by 1 base, with 10 bases between. The CDR3 totals 15 residues. Looked up from germline, CDR1 is SGHRS and CDR2 is YFSETQ. DNA for the CDR3: TGCGCCAGCAGCTTGGATGGTCGGAGGAACACTGAAGCTTTCTTT. Its protein is CASSLDGRRNTEAFF.

This clonotype appeared once. V is TRBV5-1 and J is TRBJ2-1; possibly TRBD1 for D (6 bases). The end of the DNA aligns better with TRBJ2-7, so the J call may be wrong. The length of the CDR3 is 12 residues. Germline V lookup: CDR1 SGHRS, CDR2 YFSETQ. CDR3 coding DNA: TGCGCCAGCAGCTTGATACAGGGCGAGCAGTACTTC. This sequence encodes CASSLIQGEQYF.

This clonotype showed up just a few times. V usage is TRBV20-1 and J usage is TRBJ1-6; D is perhaps TRBD1 (5 bases). CDR3 length: 18 amino acids. Per germline, CDR1 DFQATT and CDR2 SNEGSKA (reference sequence). V lost 0 bases and J lost 8, with 23 bases in between. In DNA form, the CDR3 reads TGCAGTGCTAGAGATCAAGCTGGGGTTGGGACTATTTATTCACCCCTCCACTTT. This codes for CSARDQAGVGTIYSPLHF.

There are a few counts of this clonotype. The V and J genes are TRBV29-1 and TRBJ1-2, with D perhaps TRBD1 (5 bases). CDR1 and CDR2 (germline): SQVTM, ANQGSEA. The CDR3 is 13 residues long. Between the trimmed V and J ends, which lost 6 bases and 8 bases, there was a span of 19 bases. The CDR3 loop is CSVEGPKWWGYTF. The CDR3 DNA follows: TGCAGCGTCGAGGGACCGAAATGGTGGGGCTACACCTTC.

V is TRBV10-3 and J is TRBJ2-1, with D perhaps matching TRBD1 or TRBD2 (6 bases each). Germline assignment: CDR1 ENHRY and CDR2 SYGVKD. The germline V and J ends were trimmed by 5 bases and 1 base, with 15 bases remaining between them. CDR3 length: 16 amino acids. The CDR3 sequence: CAISLGGLVSYNEQFF. CDR3 DNA sequence: TGTGCCATCAGTTTGGGGGGCCTCGTATCCTACAATGAGCAGTTCTTC.

Only a few counts were recorded for this clonotype. The chain links TRBV5-1 to TRBJ2-4; 7 nucleotides line up with TRBD2. This CDR3 comprises 14 residues. V lost 2 bases and J lost 6; bases outside the gene matches: 5. CDR1 SGHRS and CDR2 YFSETQ come from the germline V gene. CDR3 DNA: TGCGCCAGCAGCTTCCTGGGGGGGGGAAACATTCAGTACTTC. Residues: CASSFLGGGNIQYF.

This chain joins TRBV7-9 and TRBJ2-1, with no clear D. Between the trimmed V and J ends, which lost 7 bases and 9 bases, there was a span of 22 bases. CDR1 SEHNR and CDR2 FQNEAQ come from the germline V gene (reference sequence). CDR3 size: 15 residues. The CDR3 DNA follows: TGTGCCAGCATCCCCCCGTCAGAGGACCCTAGTGAGCAGTTCTTC. Translation gives CASIPPSEDPSEQFF.

The chain has TRBV4-2 and TRBJ2-1; D unclear. V shed 0 bases and J shed 9 bases, with 9 bases lying between them. In germline, CDR1 is LGHNA, CDR2 YNFKEQ. The CDR3 consists of 13 residues. CDR3 region: CASSQEAGSEQFF. CDR3 in DNA: TGTGCCAGCAGCCAAGAGGCCGGCAGTGAGCAGTTCTTC.

Regarding this clonotype: One end of the junction does not line up with germline, which may come from a read error. The chain uses TRBV5-1 and TRBJ2-4; 9 positions match TRBD2. The better agreement between TRBJ2-5 and the DNA end casts doubt on the J call. The CDR3 is 17 amino acids. Germline CDR1 SGHRS, CDR2 YFSETQ. The CDR3 DNA reads as TGTGCCAGCAGCTTGGTTCTAGCGGGAACTAATAAGGAGACCCAGTACTTC. Amino acid sequence: CASSLVLAGTNKETQYF.

This clonotype turned up a few times. The chain recombines TRBV7-9 with TRBJ1-2; D uncertain. V lost 1 base and J lost 2, with 8 bases in between. CDR3 length: 14 residues. From germline, CDR1 is SEHNR and CDR2 FQNEAQ (reference sequence). The CDR3 region is CASSLEAVNYGYTF. The DNA for the CDR3 is TGTGCCAGCAGCTTAGAGGCAGTCAACTATGGCTACACCTTC.

The chain has TRBV6-5 and TRBJ2-3; 7 nucleotides match TRBD2. After removal of 6 bases from V and 0 bases from J, the junction contained 6 bases not matched to a gene. CDR1 MNHEY and CDR2 SVGAGI come from the germline V gene. The CDR3 is made up of 15 amino acids. The CDR3 coding sequence is TGTGCCAGCAGCACTAGCGCGGTGAGCACAGATACGCAGTATTTT. Protein product: CASSTSAVSTDTQYF.

There are a few counts of this clonotype. The rearrangement uses TRBV15 and TRBJ2-7; no clear D. From germline, CDR1 is LNHNV and CDR2 YYDKDF (reference sequence). The CDR3 consists of 15 residues. The V gene lost 3 bases and the J gene lost 0 bases, with 12 bases spanning the gap. Here the CDR3 DNA reads TGTGCCACCAGCAGGACACCAGGCTACTCCTACGAGCAGTACTTC. Protein sequence: CATSRTPGYSYEQYF. Full variable domain (missing parts from reference TRBV15 and TRBJ2-7): DAMVIQNPRYQVTQFGKPVTLSCSQTLNHNVMYWYQQKSSQAPKLLFHYYDKDFNNEADTPDNFQSRRPNTSFCFLDIRSPGLGDTAMYLCATSRTPGYSYEQYFGPGTRLTVT.

This chain uses TRBV27 with TRBJ2-7; no definite D call. Deletions cut 3 bases from V and 0 bases from J, with 9 bases between. This CDR3 contains 14 residues. In germline, CDR1 is MNHEY, CDR2 SMNVEV (reference sequence). CDR3 DNA: TGTGCCAGCAGTTTCTCAGAGAGCTCCTACGAGCAGTACTTC. Its translation: CASSFSESSYEQYF.

V gene TRBV27 combines with J gene TRBJ2-1; 11 nucleotides match TRBD2. Germline trimming cut 7 bases from V and 7 bases from J; bases unmatched to any gene: 9. The CDR3 contains 15 residues. The V gene's germline CDR1 is MNHEY and CDR2 SMNVEV (reference sequence). CDR3 loop: CASIRSGGAANEQFF. CDR3 sequence (DNA): TGTGCCAGCATCCGTAGCGGGGGGGCGGCTAATGAGCAGTTCTTC.

This chain links TRBV18 with TRBJ1-1, with D perhaps TRBD1 (6 bases). V lost 3 bases and J lost 1, with 12 bases in between. In germline, CDR1 is KGHSH, CDR2 LQKENI. This CDR3 region has 15 residues. CDR3 residues: CASSPTEGENTEAFF. DNA for the CDR3: TGTGCCAGCTCACCCACAGAGGGGGAGAACACTGAAGCTTTCTTT.

This clonotype was seen only once. The V and J genes are TRBV2 and TRBJ1-1, with 7 bases that match TRBD1. CDR3 length equals 15 residues. Germline lookup yields CDR1 SNHLY and CDR2 FYNNEI. V trimming: 6 bases; J trimming: 0 bases; junction bases outside the gene matches: 7. Here the CDR3 DNA reads TGTGCCAGCAGCCCAGGGGGGGCTGTGAACACTGAAGCTTTCTTT. Its translation: CASSPGGAVNTEAFF.

The rearrangement joins TRBV6-5 to TRBJ1-2; the match to TRBD1 covers 10 bases. Trimming at V came to 8 bases and at J to 5 bases, leaving 8 bases not matched to a gene. The length of the CDR3 is 14 residues. The germline V gene has CDR1 MNHEY and CDR2 SVGAGI. CDR3 DNA: TGTGCCAGCCGGGGGGACAGGGGATTATATGGCTACACCTTC. This gives the protein CASRGDRGLYGYTF.

The chain combines TRBV6-4 with TRBJ2-4, with D possibly being TRBD1 or TRBD2 (6 bases each). The CDR3 loop spans 17 amino acids. Trimming shortened V by 2 bases and J by 1 base, and 15 bases separated the two germline ends. Germline V gives CDR1 MRHNA, CDR2 SNTAGT. The CDR3 region has the DNA TGTGCCAGCAGTGACCGGGGGCCTACTGGGGCCAAAAACATTCAGTACTTC. This encodes CASSDRGPTGAKNIQYF.

This clonotype has more than one count but fewer than ten. The genes are TRBV7-3 and TRBJ2-3, with 10 bases fitting TRBD1. The CDR3 consists of 17 residues. Germline trimming cut 3 bases from V and 1 base from J; bases unmatched to any gene: 7. The germline CDR1 and CDR2 sequences are SGHTA and FQGTGA. The chain's CDR3 is CASSLGQGIVGTDTQYF. In DNA form, the CDR3 reads TGTGCCAGCAGCTTGGGACAGGGGATCGTTGGCACAGATACGCAGTATTTT.

Here the CDR3 reads CASSFVSQGYGYTF. Here the CDR3 DNA reads TGTGCCAGCAGCTTTGTTTCTCAGGGCTATGGCTACACCTTC. The chain recombines TRBV7-2 with TRBJ1-2; possibly TRBD1 for D (5 bases). Trimming took 3 bases from V and 4 from J, leaving 12 bases between them. Germline V gives CDR1 SGHTA, CDR2 FQGNSA. The CDR3 is 14 residues long.